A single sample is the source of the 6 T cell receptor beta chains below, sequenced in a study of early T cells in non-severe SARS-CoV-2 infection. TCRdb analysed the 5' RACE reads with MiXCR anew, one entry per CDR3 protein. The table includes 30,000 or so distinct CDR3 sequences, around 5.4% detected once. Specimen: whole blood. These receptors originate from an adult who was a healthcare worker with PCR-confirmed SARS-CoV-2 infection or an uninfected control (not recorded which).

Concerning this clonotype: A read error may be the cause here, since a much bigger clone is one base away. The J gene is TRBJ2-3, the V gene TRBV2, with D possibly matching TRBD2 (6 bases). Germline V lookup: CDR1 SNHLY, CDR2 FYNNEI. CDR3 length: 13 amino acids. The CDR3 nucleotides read TGTGTCAGCAATGCGGGGCGCACAGATACGCAGTATTTT. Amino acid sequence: CVSNAGRTDTQYF.

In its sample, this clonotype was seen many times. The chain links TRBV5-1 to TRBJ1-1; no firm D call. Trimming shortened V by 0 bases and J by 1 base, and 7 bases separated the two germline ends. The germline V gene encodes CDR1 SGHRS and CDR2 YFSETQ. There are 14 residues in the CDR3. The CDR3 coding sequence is TGCGCCAGCAGCTTGGCTGACCCGAACACTGAAGCTTTCTTT. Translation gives CASSLADPNTEAFF.

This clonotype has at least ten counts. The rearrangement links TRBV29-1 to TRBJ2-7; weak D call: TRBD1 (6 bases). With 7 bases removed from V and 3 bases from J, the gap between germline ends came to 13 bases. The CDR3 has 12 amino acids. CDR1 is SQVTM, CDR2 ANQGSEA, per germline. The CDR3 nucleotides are TGCAGCGGCCAAAACAGGGTCTACGAGCAGTACTTC. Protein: CSGQNRVYEQYF.

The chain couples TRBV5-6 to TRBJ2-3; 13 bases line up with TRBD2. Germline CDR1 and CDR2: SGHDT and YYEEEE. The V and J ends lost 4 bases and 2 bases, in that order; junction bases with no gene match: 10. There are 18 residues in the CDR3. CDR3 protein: CASSRRTSGGLYTDTQYF. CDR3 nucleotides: TGTGCCAGCAGCCGGCGGACTAGCGGGGGCCTTTACACAGATACGCAGTATTTT.

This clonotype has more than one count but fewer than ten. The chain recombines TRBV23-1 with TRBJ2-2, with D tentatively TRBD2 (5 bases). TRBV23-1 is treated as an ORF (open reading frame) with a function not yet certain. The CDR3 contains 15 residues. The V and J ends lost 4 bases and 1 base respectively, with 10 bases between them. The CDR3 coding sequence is TGCGCCAGCAGTCGAGGGCCGGTGAACACCGGGGAGCTGTTTTTT. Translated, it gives CASSRGPVNTGELFF.

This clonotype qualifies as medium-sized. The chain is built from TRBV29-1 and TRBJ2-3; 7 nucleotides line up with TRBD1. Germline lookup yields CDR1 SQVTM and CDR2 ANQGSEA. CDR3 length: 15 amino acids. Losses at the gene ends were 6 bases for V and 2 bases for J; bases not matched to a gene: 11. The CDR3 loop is CSVRGPGGFTDTQYF. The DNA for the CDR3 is TGCAGCGTACGAGGGCCAGGGGGTTTCACAGATACGCAGTATTTT.